Listed here are 27 T cell receptor beta chains from one sample, sequenced in a study of blood T cell repertoires in COVID-19. Libraries were prepared by immunoSEQ multiplex PCR; TCRdb keeps only in-frame clonotypes and omits some of them. The sample holds 250,000 to 350,000 clones; about 80% are singletons and the top ten take less than 20%. Specimen: peripheral blood. These receptor sequences come from a person aged 65 to 79 with COVID-19, enrolled during active disease.

The rearrangement links TRBV5-4 to TRBJ1-2; D is undetermined. Germline CDR1 SGHNT, CDR2 YYREEE (reference sequence). This CDR3 comprises 15 residues. Trimming removed 2 bases at V and 6 bases at J, with 17 bases between. The CDR3 is CASSFGREGWHGYTF. CDR3 DNA: TGTGCCAGCAGCTTTGGTAGGGAGGGATGGCATGGCTACACCTTC.

The V gene is TRBV7-3, the J gene TRBJ2-5, with 7 bases matching TRBD2. CDR3 size: 14 residues. Looked up from germline, CDR1 is SGHTA and CDR2 is FQGTGA. J was trimmed by 2 bases and V by 1 base; bases with no gene match: 1. CDR3 sequence reads: CASSLMGGQETQYF. In DNA form, the CDR3 reads TGTGCCAGCAGCTTAATGGGGGGGCAAGAGACCCAGTACTTC.

V usage is TRBV29-1 and J usage is TRBJ1-1; maybe TRBD1 (5 bases). Germline CDR1 and CDR2: SQVTM and ANQGSEA. The CDR3 is made up of 12 amino acids. Deletions cut 7 bases from V and 1 base from J, with 10 bases between. The CDR3 loop reads CSGGHTNTEAFF. The CDR3 DNA reads TGCAGCGGTGGACACACGAACACTGAAGCTTTCTTT.

The V gene is TRBV7-9, the J gene TRBJ1-2; D may be TRBD1 (6 bases). V lost 1 base, J lost 0 bases, and 12 bases lay in between. The CDR3 runs 16 residues. Germline CDR1 SEHNR, CDR2 FQNEAQ (reference sequence). For the CDR3, the DNA is TGTGCCAGCAGCTTAGGAGCGGCAGGGGCTAACTATGGCTACACCTTC. Amino acid sequence: CASSLGAAGANYGYTF.

This chain uses TRBV7-2 with TRBJ2-3; TRBD2 agrees at 12 bases. The CDR3 is made up of 17 amino acids. The germline V gene has CDR1 SGHTA and CDR2 FQGNSA. V was clipped by 3 bases and J by 7 bases; unmatched bases: 11. The CDR3 DNA is TGTGCCAGCAGCTTCCGGAGGACTGGACTAGCGGGGAATACGCAGTATTTT. This translates into CASSFRRTGLAGNTQYF.

The V call is TRBV7-2, the J call TRBJ2-3; 7 bases fit TRBD2. Germline V lookup: CDR1 SGHTA, CDR2 FQGNSA. The CDR3 is made up of 15 amino acids. Trimming at V came to 1 base and at J to 7 bases, leaving 8 bases not matched to a gene. The CDR3, as DNA: TGTGCCAGCAGCTTAGTTCGTCTAGCGGCCCATACGCAGTATTTT. Residues: CASSLVRLAAHTQYF.

The V call is TRBV4-1, the J call TRBJ1-3, with D hard to call. The CDR3 is 18 residues long. Germline values: CDR1 MGHRA, CDR2 YSYEKL. Deletions cut 2 bases from V and 0 bases from J, with 17 bases between. As DNA, the CDR3 is TGCGCCAGCAGCCAACCCCGAGGAGCTACCGTCTCTGGAAACACCATATATTTT. Residues: CASSQPRGATVSGNTIYF.

The chain couples TRBV6-1 to TRBJ2-5; 7 bases map to TRBD2. Trimming took 6 bases from V and 3 from J; bases not matched to a gene: 10. Germline V gene sequence: CDR1 MNHNS, CDR2 SASEGT. The CDR3 covers 15 residues. CDR3 coding DNA: TGTGCCAGCAGGCCCAACCCGGGGGGAAAAGAGACCCAGTACTTC. It is translated as CASRPNPGGKETQYF.

The chain carries TRBV10-3 and TRBJ2-3; tentatively, D is TRBD1 (6 bases). The CDR3 spans 15 residues. Trimming cost V 0 bases and J 3 bases, with 10 bases left between them. CDR1 ENHRY and CDR2 SYGVKD come from the germline V gene. CDR3 sequence (DNA): TGTGCCATCAGTGAGTCCGTTACAGGGACAGATACGCAGTATTTT. Amino acids: CAISESVTGTDTQYF.

The chain recombines TRBV19 with TRBJ1-2; D unclear. V lost 2 bases to trimming and J lost 6 bases, with 13 bases between them. This CDR3 comprises 14 residues. Germline V CDR1 and CDR2: LNHDA, SQIVND (reference sequence). The CDR3, as DNA: TGTGCCAGTAGTATATTGTCAGGTCGCAATGGCTACACCTTC. It encodes CASSILSGRNGYTF.

The rearrangement links TRBV5-4 to TRBJ2-3; no firm D call. Germline lookup yields CDR1 SGHNT and CDR2 YYREEE (reference sequence). V lost 3 bases to trimming and J lost 2 bases, with 7 bases between them. The CDR3 is 13 amino acids. The CDR3 bases are TGTGCCAGCAGCTCACGAGTCACAGATACGCAGTATTTT. Translated, it gives CASSSRVTDTQYF.

The chain combines TRBV3-1 (or the pseudogene TRBV3-2) with TRBJ2-3; TRBD2 matches at 14 bases. This CDR3 has 15 amino acids. The trim removed 6 bases at V and 4 bases at J, leaving 3 bases unmatched. Germline V CDR1 and CDR2: LGHDT, YNNKEL (reference sequence). The CDR3: CASSRLAGGPDTQYF. As DNA, the CDR3 is TGTGCCAGCAGTAGACTAGCGGGGGGGCCAGATACGCAGTATTTT.

The chain couples TRBV5-5 to TRBJ1-1, with 8 positions matching TRBD1. Germline V gives CDR1 SGHKS, CDR2 YYEKEE (reference sequence). The CDR3 contains 13 residues. With 0 bases clipped from V and 10 bases from J, the junction kept 5 bases outside the gene matches. The CDR3, as DNA: TGTGCCAGCAGCTTGGTGGACAGGGCTGCAGCTTTCTTT. It translates to CASSLVDRAAAFF.

The genes are TRBV7-9 and TRBJ1-5, with 9 bases matching TRBD1. Losses at the gene ends were 0 bases for V and 7 bases for J; bases not matched to a gene: 7. From germline, CDR1 is SEHNR and CDR2 FQNEAQ (reference sequence). The CDR3 totals 16 residues. The DNA for the CDR3 is TGTGCCAGCAGCTTAGCTATTGGGGACAGGGCCCAGCCCCAGCATTTT. Translating it yields CASSLAIGDRAQPQHF.

V and J are TRBV15 and TRBJ1-2; D might be TRBD1 (5 bases). Trimming took off 6 bases at V and 5 bases at J, with 16 bases between the two ends. CDR1 is LNHNV and CDR2 is YYDKDF in the germline V gene (reference sequence). The CDR3 totals 14 residues. In DNA form, the CDR3 reads TGTGCCACCAGTCTATCCAAGGGGAAGTATGGCTACACCTTC. Residues: CATSLSKGKYGYTF.

The chain joins TRBV7-2 to TRBJ2-7; 7 bases agree with TRBD1. From germline, CDR1 is SGHTA and CDR2 FQGNSA. The CDR3 is made up of 14 amino acids. J gave up 4 bases and V 5 bases, and 8 bases lay outside the gene matches. DNA of the CDR3: TGTGCCAGCAGCCTGGGACAGCGTCAGTACGAGCAGTACTTC. Translated: CASSLGQRQYEQYF.

The chain uses TRBV12-3 or TRBV12-4 and TRBJ2-5, with 8 bases matching TRBD1. There are 12 residues in the CDR3. Trimming took 2 bases from V and 7 from J; bases not matched to a gene: 0. For the CDR3, the DNA is TGTGCCAGCAGTTTAACAGGGGGGACCCAGTACTTC. Translation: CASSLTGGTQYF.

The chain has TRBV3-1 (or the pseudogene TRBV3-2) and TRBJ2-3; the D gene is possibly TRBD2 (7 bases). Trimming pared 4 bases from V and 0 bases from J, leaving 14 bases between. The germline CDR1 and CDR2 sequences are LGHDT and YNNKEL (reference sequence). This CDR3 is built from 16 residues. The CDR3 DNA reads TGTGCCAGCAGCCTATTGGGGGGGGCCAGCACAGATACGCAGTATTTT. Protein product: CASSLLGGASTDTQYF.

This rearrangement joins TRBV19 to TRBJ2-7, with D possibly matching TRBD1 (5 bases). Germline CDR1 and CDR2: LNHDA and SQIVND (reference sequence). V gave up 5 bases and J gave up 2 bases, with 16 bases separating them. This CDR3 has 15 residues. The CDR3 loop reads CASSSPLRGTYEQYF. The DNA for the CDR3 is TGTGCCAGTAGTTCCCCTCTAAGGGGCACCTACGAGCAGTACTTC.

This chain uses TRBV19 with TRBJ1-1; unclear D gene. CDR3 length: 16 amino acids. Germline CDR1 and CDR2: LNHDA and SQIVND (reference sequence). The V and J ends lost 2 bases and 4 bases respectively, with 17 bases between them. In DNA, the CDR3 is TGTGCCAGTAGTATACAGATAGGCGGGTTCAGCACTGAAGCTTTCTTT. Translation: CASSIQIGGFSTEAFF.

The chain links TRBV2 to TRBJ2-1, with 14 nucleotides matching TRBD2. This CDR3 has 14 residues. V shed 7 bases and J 9 bases; nucleotides not matched to a gene: 5. The germline CDR1 and CDR2 sequences are SNHLY and FYNNEI. The CDR3, as DNA: TGTGCCAGCATCGGACTAGCGGGAGGATCTGAGCAGTTCTTC. Amino acids: CASIGLAGGSEQFF.

This chain connects TRBV6-5 to TRBJ2-7; 10 positions agree with TRBD1. The CDR3 has 14 residues. V lost 2 bases, J lost 7 bases, and 5 bases stayed unmatched. Germline CDR1 is MNHEY and CDR2 is SVGAGI. For the CDR3, the DNA is TGTGCCAGCAGTTACGACAGGGGGCGTGGAGAGCAGTACTTC. Residues: CASSYDRGRGEQYF.

The chain couples TRBV25-1 to TRBJ2-5; TRBD1 might be the D (6 bases). With 0 bases removed from V and 3 bases from J, the gap between germline ends came to 11 bases. The CDR3 has 15 residues. The germline gives CDR1 MGHDK, CDR2 SYGVNS. CDR3 coding DNA: TGTGCCAGCAGTGAATATACACAGGGAGAAGAGACCCAGTACTTC. Amino acids: CASSEYTQGEETQYF.

Details on this clone: This specimen includes other DNA sequences encoding the same CDR3. This chain links TRBV5-5 with TRBJ1-5; the D gene is possibly TRBD1 (5 bases). Germline V gene lookup returns CDR1 SGHKS and CDR2 YYEKEE (reference sequence). The CDR3 spans 17 residues. Between the trimmed V and J ends, which lost 6 bases and 0 bases, there was a span of 19 bases. The CDR3 sequence is CASTLLPGESSNQPQHF. The CDR3 nucleotides are TGTGCCAGCACCCTACTACCGGGGGAAAGTAGCAATCAGCCCCAGCATTTT.

The chain uses TRBV7-2 and TRBJ1-4; D is perhaps TRBD1 (6 bases). The CDR3 runs 15 residues. In germline, CDR1 is SGHTA, CDR2 FQGNSA. Trimming took 5 bases from V and 5 from J, leaving 15 bases between them. This chain's CDR3 is CASSQQGLGNEKLFF. CDR3 bases: TGTGCCAGCAGCCAACAGGGCCTCGGGAATGAAAAACTGTTTTTT.

This clone was found a few times. The rearrangement uses TRBV10-1 and TRBJ1-6; 10 nucleotides match TRBD1. The CDR3 has 19 amino acids. V lost 1 base to trimming and J lost 8 bases; unmatched junction nucleotides: 14. Per the germline V gene, CDR1 is WNHNN and CDR2 is SYGVQD (reference sequence). CDR3 DNA: TGCGCCAGCAGTGAGTATCAAACCACCGGGACAGGGGAAGATTCACCCCTCCACTTT. It is translated as CASSEYQTTGTGEDSPLHF.

The chain uses TRBV7-3 and TRBJ2-3, with D possibly TRBD2 on 6 matching bases. Germline assignment: CDR1 SGHTA and CDR2 FQGTGA. Trimming removed 1 base at V and 6 bases at J, with 8 bases between. The CDR3 consists of 13 residues. The CDR3 DNA follows: TGTGCCAGCAGCTTAAGTCTAGCGGATACGCAGTATTTT. Protein: CASSLSLADTQYF.